These 28 T cell receptor beta chains were sequenced from one sample in a study of shared clonotypes between healthy human individuals. TCRdb keeps only in-frame clones here, not all; method: immunoSEQ multiplex PCR. In the table there are 2 million to 2.5 million clones, under 95% of which are singletons. The material sequenced was naive CD4+ T cells from PBMCs. Regarding subset: CD45RA+ positively selected. The receptors shown here come from a man aged 18 to 29 in good health. Some clones in this sample may be carry-over from other donors' samples.

The chain is built from TRBV5-1 and TRBJ2-1, with D possibly being TRBD1 (6 bases). V was shortened by 3 bases and J by 8 bases, with 9 bases between the two germline ends. In germline, CDR1 is SGHRS, CDR2 YFSETQ. The CDR3 covers 12 residues. In nucleotides, the CDR3 is TGCGCCAGCAGCTCACAGGGCCATGAGCAGTTCTTC. Encoded protein: CASSSQGHEQFF.

This clone was seen more than once but under ten times. The gene calls are TRBV25-1 and TRBJ1-1; D is possibly TRBD1 (5 bases). The CDR3 extends over 16 amino acids. CDR1 MGHDK and CDR2 SYGVNS come from the germline V gene. The V end lost 4 bases, the J end lost 2 bases, and 17 bases lay between the germline ends. Here the CDR3 reads CASSADTAMTNTEAFF. In DNA, the CDR3 is TGTGCCAGCAGTGCGGACACCGCGATGACCAACACTGAAGCTTTCTTT.

The rearrangement joins TRBV6-1 to TRBJ2-1; D call uncertain. From germline, CDR1 is MNHNS and CDR2 SASEGT. V was shortened by 0 bases and J by 2 bases, with 11 bases between the two germline ends. The CDR3 has 16 amino acids. In DNA, the CDR3 is TGTGCCAGCAGTGAAGCCGCAGCCCTACCCTACAATGAGCAGTTCTTC. This sequence encodes CASSEAAALPYNEQFF.

The chain couples TRBV11-3 to TRBJ2-5; D perhaps matches TRBD1 (7 bases). Germline values: CDR1 SGHNT, CDR2 YENEEA. This CDR3 spans 13 amino acids. V dropped 5 bases and J dropped 3 bases, with 10 bases sitting between them. The CDR3 DNA follows: TGTGCCAGCAGCCCCAGGGGGGAAGAGACCCAGTACTTC. This gives the protein CASSPRGEETQYF. Full variable domain (remainder filled in from reference TRBV11-3 and TRBJ2-5): EAGVVQSPRYKIIEKKQPVAFWCNPISGHNTLYWYLQNLGQGPELLIRYENEEAVDDSQLPKDRFSAERLKGVDSTLKIQPAELGDSAVYLCASSPRGEETQYFGPGTRLLVL.

This clone was picked up one time. The chain has TRBV5-1 and TRBJ2-2; weak D call: TRBD1 (6 bases). CDR1 and CDR2 (germline): SGHRS, YFSETQ. V lost 6 bases to trimming and J lost 2 bases, with 20 bases between them. The CDR3 spans 17 residues. The CDR3 spells CASIPGVAGANTGELFF. In DNA, the CDR3 is TGCGCCAGCATCCCCGGGGTTGCAGGGGCAAACACCGGGGAGCTGTTTTTT.

This clone has just one count. A much larger clone differs by one base, so this may be a read error. The identical CDR3 is also encoded by other nucleotide sequences in the sample. The rearrangement uses TRBV5-1 and TRBJ2-5; 7 bases match TRBD1. V lost 0 bases, J lost 3 bases, and 2 bases stayed unmatched. Germline V CDR1 and CDR2: SGHRS, YFSETQ. The CDR3 covers 14 residues. Here the CDR3 DNA reads TGCGCCAGCAGCTTGGGGGACAGCAAAGAGACCCAGTACTTC. Translation gives CASSLGDSKETQYF.

The chain employs TRBV2 and TRBJ2-7; either TRBD1 or TRBD2 may supply D (5 bases each). V lost 7 bases and J 0 bases, leaving 13 bases between the germline ends. The CDR3 consists of 14 residues. The V gene's germline CDR1 is SNHLY and CDR2 FYNNEI. CDR3 sequence (DNA): TGTGCCAGCAAAGACGGGACGAGCTCCTACGAGCAGTACTTC. Its translation: CASKDGTSSYEQYF.

J is TRBJ1-6 and V is TRBV28, with D unresolved. CDR1 and CDR2 from the germline V gene are MDHEN and SYDVKM. The germline V and J ends were trimmed by 2 bases and 4 bases, with 12 bases remaining between them. The CDR3 is 16 residues long. The CDR3 region is CASSLLTPGYNSPLHF. CDR3 bases: TGTGCCAGCAGTTTACTAACACCGGGATATAATTCACCCCTCCACTTT.

The chain is built from TRBV29-1 and TRBJ2-1, with 8 bases matching TRBD1. J gave up 8 bases and V 7 bases, and 13 bases lay outside the gene matches. The CDR3 consists of 14 residues. Germline V gives CDR1 SQVTM, CDR2 ANQGSEA. The CDR3 coding sequence is TGCAGCGCCCGTCCGGGACAGGCTTTCGATGAGCAGTTCTTC. Amino acids: CSARPGQAFDEQFF.

With respect to this clone: Other DNA sequences in this specimen translate into the identical CDR3. The chain couples TRBV5-1 to TRBJ2-7; TRBD1 matches at 11 bases. CDR1 is SGHRS and CDR2 is YFSETQ in the germline V gene. Losses at the gene ends were 4 bases for V and 2 bases for J; bases not matched to a gene: 2. CDR3 length equals 14 residues. The CDR3 DNA sequence: TGCGCCAGCAGCCGGGGACAGGGGGCCTACGAGCAGTACTTC. It codes for CASSRGQGAYEQYF.

The V gene is TRBV5-1, the J gene TRBJ2-5; 9 positions agree with TRBD1. The CDR3 sequence is 16 residues long. Germline lookup yields CDR1 SGHRS and CDR2 YFSETQ. V gave up 4 bases and J gave up 5 bases; unmatched junction bases: 12. The CDR3 nucleotides read TGCGCCAGCAGCAACCCAACAGGGGGCTCGAAGGAGACCCAGTACTTC. It is translated as CASSNPTGGSKETQYF.

The J gene is TRBJ2-2, the V gene TRBV10-2; 8 positions agree with TRBD1. The CDR3 sequence is 13 residues long. Germline-derived CDR1 and CDR2 are WSHSY and SAAADI. V lost 8 bases to trimming and J lost 4 bases; unmatched junction nucleotides: 3. CDR3 sequence: CASVDRATGELFF. The CDR3 region has the DNA TGCGCCAGCGTGGACAGGGCCACCGGGGAGCTGTTTTTT.

The chain combines TRBV10-1 with TRBJ1-1; D ambiguous. Germline assignment: CDR1 WNHNN and CDR2 SYGVQD (reference sequence). V lost 3 bases and J 0 bases, leaving 5 bases between the germline ends. This CDR3 comprises 13 residues. The CDR3 bases are TGCGCCAGCAGTGACCAGATGAACACTGAAGCTTTCTTT. As protein: CASSDQMNTEAFF.

This chain connects TRBV27 to TRBJ1-1, with unresolved D. The V end lost 7 bases, the J end lost 0 bases, and 12 bases lay between the germline ends. Germline V gene lookup returns CDR1 MNHEY and CDR2 SMNVEV (reference sequence). The CDR3 has 14 amino acids. CDR3 sequence: CASKSLFLNTEAFF. The DNA of the CDR3 is TGTGCCAGCAAGAGTCTCTTCTTGAACACTGAAGCTTTCTTT.

The rearrangement joins TRBV7-9 to TRBJ2-7; D possibly corresponds to TRBD1 (6 bases). The germline V gene encodes CDR1 SEHNR and CDR2 FQNEAQ (reference sequence). V was trimmed by 5 bases and J by 1 base, leaving 15 bases between them. The CDR3 extends over 15 amino acids. This chain's CDR3 is CASSRGQILSYEQYF. The CDR3 DNA reads TGTGCCAGCAGCCGTGGACAGATCCTTTCCTACGAGCAGTACTTC.

The chain uses TRBV6-6 and TRBJ1-5; possible D gene TRBD1, 5 bases. The germline CDR1 and CDR2 sequences are MNHNY and SVGAGI (reference sequence). The CDR3 consists of 15 residues. Trimming stripped 2 bases from V and 6 bases from J, with 14 bases between. CDR3 sequence (DNA): TGTGCCAGCAGTTACCTCAGAGAGCAGGGTCAGCCCCAGCATTTT. It is translated as CASSYLREQGQPQHF.

In DNA form, the CDR3 reads TGCGCCAGCAGCTTGGTGGACAGGACCACATTATACGAGCAGTACTTC. It encodes CASSLVDRTTLYEQYF. The V gene is TRBV5-1, the J gene TRBJ2-7; 7 bases agree with TRBD1. Germline CDR1 reads SGHRS; CDR2 reads YFSETQ. The CDR3 is 16 residues long. The V and J ends lost 0 bases and 4 bases, in that order; junction bases with no gene match: 10.

This sequence joins TRBV29-1 and TRBJ2-2, with 9 positions matching TRBD2. The CDR3 runs 15 residues. With 1 base clipped from V and 4 bases from J, the junction kept 4 bases outside the gene matches. Germline assignment: CDR1 SQVTM and CDR2 ANQGSEA. CDR3 sequence: CSVEGAGGGTGELFF. The CDR3 bases are TGCAGCGTTGAAGGAGCGGGAGGCGGCACCGGGGAGCTGTTTTTT.

V and J are TRBV7-3 and TRBJ2-7; 7 nucleotides align to TRBD2. The CDR3 sequence is 14 residues long. After removal of 5 bases from V and 7 bases from J, the junction contained 11 bases not matched to a gene. CDR1 SGHTA and CDR2 FQGTGA come from the germline V gene. CDR3 nucleotide sequence: TGTGCCAGCAGCCCCGGGACTACTACTGGAGAGCAGTACTTC. This encodes CASSPGTTTGEQYF.

This chain links TRBV5-3 with TRBJ2-1, with TRBD2 matching over 13 bases. TRBV5-3 is noted as an ORF with a role that remains uncertain. The CDR3 length is 17 residues. V trimming: 0 bases; J trimming: 8 bases; junction bases outside the gene matches: 8. CDR3 DNA: TGTGCCAGAAGCTTGGCCGGACTAGCGGGAGCTCCGGATGAGCAGTTCTTC. It yields the protein CARSLAGLAGAPDEQFF.

This rearrangement joins TRBV5-1 to TRBJ2-5, with a weak D call TRBD2 (6 bases). Germline V gene data show CDR1 as SGHRS and CDR2 as YFSETQ. The length of the CDR3 is 15 residues. Between the trimmed V and J ends, which lost 3 bases and 1 base, there was a span of 13 bases. The DNA for the CDR3 is TGCGCCAGCAGCTGGGGCGGGGTCGTCCAAGAGACCCAGTACTTC. It translates to CASSWGGVVQETQYF.

This clone was counted only a few times. This chain joins TRBV2 and TRBJ1-1; 9 nucleotides match TRBD1. The V gene end was trimmed by 6 bases and the J gene end by 0 bases; junction bases not matched to a gene: 5. This CDR3 region has 15 residues. In germline, CDR1 is SNHLY, CDR2 FYNNEI. The DNA of the CDR3 is TGTGCCAGCAGGACCGGGACAGGGCTGAACACTGAAGCTTTCTTT. Amino acid sequence: CASRTGTGLNTEAFF.

This clone was counted once. The chain employs TRBV7-3 and TRBJ2-6; 10 bases map to TRBD2. Germline values: CDR1 SGHTA, CDR2 FQGTGA. The CDR3 is 19 amino acids. With 1 base clipped from V and 0 bases from J, the junction kept 6 bases outside the gene matches. CDR3 protein: CASSLRPLAGLSGANVLTF. The CDR3 DNA reads TGTGCCAGCAGCTTAAGGCCACTAGCGGGACTCTCTGGGGCCAACGTCCTGACTTTC.

The V and J genes are TRBV29-1 and TRBJ2-1, with a tentative D call TRBD1 (5 bases). This CDR3 region has 12 residues. V was pared by 2 bases and J by 7 bases, with 9 bases between. The germline V gene has CDR1 SQVTM and CDR2 ANQGSEA. The CDR3 region is CSVESPGNEQFF. DNA of the CDR3: TGCAGCGTTGAAAGTCCAGGGAATGAGCAGTTCTTC.

The CDR3 loop reads CASSPSPRVQDNEQFF. The CDR3 DNA sequence: TGTGCCAGCAGCCCATCCCCTCGGGTTCAAGACAATGAGCAGTTCTTC. The rearrangement joins TRBV7-3 to TRBJ2-1; D remains ambiguous. Trimming took 5 bases from V and 5 from J, leaving 19 bases between them. The V gene's germline CDR1 is SGHTA and CDR2 FQGTGA. CDR3 length equals 16 residues.

The J gene is TRBJ2-5, the V gene TRBV10-3; weak D call: TRBD1 (5 bases). Germline values: CDR1 ENHRY, CDR2 SYGVKD. This CDR3 contains 15 residues. V was cut by 3 bases and J by 5 bases, with 16 bases left in between. The CDR3 DNA reads TGTGCCATCAGTGATTCATCCGGACAAACGGAGACCCAGTACTTC. Translating it yields CAISDSSGQTETQYF.

This chain links TRBV7-9 with TRBJ1-1, with 7 bases matching TRBD1. The J segment lost 1 base and the V segment lost 1 base, leaving 9 bases of the junction unmatched. The germline CDR1 and CDR2 sequences are SEHNR and FQNEAQ (reference sequence). The CDR3 is made up of 17 amino acids. The CDR3 protein is CASSLGGYDRANTEAFF. DNA of the CDR3: TGTGCCAGCAGCTTAGGGGGGTACGACAGGGCGAACACTGAAGCTTTCTTT. The whole variable domain, remainder taken from reference TRBV7-9 and TRBJ1-1, is DTGVSQNPRHKITKRGQNVTFRCDPISEHNRLYWYRQTLGQGPEFLTYFQNEAQLEKSRLLSDRFSAERPKGSFSTLEIQRTEQGDSAMYLCASSLGGYDRANTEAFFGQGTRLTVV.

The genes are TRBV6-1 and TRBJ2-7, with 10 bases identical to TRBD2. CDR3 size: 15 residues. From germline, CDR1 is MNHNS and CDR2 SASEGT. The trim removed 6 bases at V and 3 bases at J, leaving 8 bases unmatched. DNA of the CDR3: TGTGCCAGCAGAACCGGGACTAGCGCCAACTACGAGCAGTACTTC. Its protein product is CASRTGTSANYEQYF.